This T cell receptor beta chain was recorded in a study of blood T cell repertoires in COVID-19. Study context: PBMCs, B-cell-depleted T cells, or T cells provided the cDNA or gDNA that made up the material.

It was during active infection that Seattle patients were enrolled and then longitudinally followed. This CDR3 comprises 13 residues. After removal of 3 bases from V and 8 bases from J, the junction contained 7 bases not matched to a gene. Germline V gene lookup returns CDR1 DFQATT and CDR2 SNEGSKA (reference sequence). As handled by the study authors: Estimates of nucleated cell counts were drawn from the amplification of reference gene primers. Clones were read by immunoSEQ multiplex PCR, and TCRdb kept only the in-frame ones, dropping some. V and J calls and clone size follow that table, whereas D and trimming were derived from the DNA. The top ten hold 0.8% to 0.9% of the sample, which has 430,000 or so clones, about 90% seen once.

Sequences were obtained from peripheral blood. This sequence was found in a young man with COVID-19, enrolled during active disease. V and J are TRBV20-1 and TRBJ2-1; 7 bases fit TRBD1. CDR3 DNA: TGCAGTGCTAGTGATGGCAGGGGGTATGAGCAGTTCTTC. Its protein is CSASDGRGYEQFF.